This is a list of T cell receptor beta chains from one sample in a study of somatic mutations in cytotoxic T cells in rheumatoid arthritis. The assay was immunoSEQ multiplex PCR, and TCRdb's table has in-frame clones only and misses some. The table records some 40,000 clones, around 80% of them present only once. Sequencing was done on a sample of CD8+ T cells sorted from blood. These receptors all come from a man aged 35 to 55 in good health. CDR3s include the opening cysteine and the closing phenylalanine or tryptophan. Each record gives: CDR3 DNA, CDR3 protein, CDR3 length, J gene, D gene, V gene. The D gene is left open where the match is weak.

TGTGCCTGGGTGGACAGGGAGGGCTACGAGCAGTACTTC,CAWVDREGYEQYF,13,TRBJ2-7,NA,TRBV30
TGTGCCTGGAGTGGGACAACCTACGAGCAGTACTTC,CAWSGTTYEQYF,12,TRBJ2-7,NA,TRBV30
TGTGCCAGCAGTTACGGCCCTAGTGCCCCCAATGAGCAGTTCTTC,CASSYGPSAPNEQFF,15,TRBJ2-1,NA,TRBV6-5
TGTGCCAGCAGTCCCGGGACACAGTCCTACGAGCAGTACTTC,CASSPGTQSYEQYF,14,TRBJ2-7,NA,TRBV7-6
TGTGCCAGCAGTTGGGCAGGTAACACCGGGGAGCTGTTTTTT,CASSWAGNTGELFF,14,TRBJ2-2,NA,TRBV27
TGTGCCATCAGCGAGTCGCGGGAGGTGGGCTACACCTTC,CAISESREVGYTF,13,TRBJ1-2,NA,TRBV10-3
TGTGCCAGCAGCCCCGGGACGGCTAGTACAGATACGCAGTATTTT,CASSPGTASTDTQYF,15,TRBJ2-3,NA,TRBV7-9
TGTGCCAGCAGCCCAGGGGTGAACGAGCAGTACTTC,CASSPGVNEQYF,12,TRBJ2-7,NA,TRBV27
TGTGCCAGCAGTGACCTAGCGGGAGGCCATGAGCAGTTCTTC,CASSDLAGGHEQFF,14,TRBJ2-1,TRBD2,TRBV6-4
TGTGCCTGGAATCTGGATCCCCGGCGAGTGAACACTGAAGCTTTCTTT,CAWNLDPRRVNTEAFF,16,TRBJ1-1,NA,TRBV30
TGTGCCAGCAGCCACCCTCCATCTAGCGGAGCTGAGAATGAGCAGTTCTTC,CASSHPPSSGAENEQFF,17,TRBJ2-1,TRBD2,TRBV14
TGTGCCAGTGGGCTAGCGGGAGATTACGAGCAGTACTTC,CASGLAGDYEQYF,13,TRBJ2-7,TRBD2,TRBV7-2
TGTGCCAGCAGCCCTAGCTTCGGCGCCTACGAGCAGTACTTC,CASSPSFGAYEQYF,14,TRBJ2-7,NA,TRBV6-1
TGTGCCATCAGTGTACAGGACACGGTCCTTTACGAGCAGTACTTC,CAISVQDTVLYEQYF,15,TRBJ2-7,NA,TRBV10-3
TGCGCCAGCAGCTTGAGGGGACTAGCGGGAACCTACGAGCAGTACTTC,CASSLRGLAGTYEQYF,16,TRBJ2-7,TRBD2,TRBV5-1
TGTGCCAGCAGTACTCGGGACACCCTACGATGGTACTTC,CASSTRDTLRWYF,13,TRBJ2-7,NA,TRBV28
TGTGCCAGCAGCCTCTCACCAACGAACACCGGGGAGCTGTTTTTT,CASSLSPTNTGELFF,15,TRBJ2-2,NA,TRBV6-5
TGTGCCAGTAGTACCTGGGGCGCTGGGAATCAGCCCCAGCATTTT,CASSTWGAGNQPQHF,15,TRBJ1-5,NA,TRBV19
TGTGCCAGCAGTTACGGGACAGGCTCCAATGAGCAGTTCTTC,CASSYGTGSNEQFF,14,TRBJ2-1,TRBD1,TRBV6-5
TGCGCCAGCAGCGAGGGACTAGCGGTTTACAATGAGCAGTTCTTC,CASSEGLAVYNEQFF,15,TRBJ2-1,TRBD2,TRBV5-1